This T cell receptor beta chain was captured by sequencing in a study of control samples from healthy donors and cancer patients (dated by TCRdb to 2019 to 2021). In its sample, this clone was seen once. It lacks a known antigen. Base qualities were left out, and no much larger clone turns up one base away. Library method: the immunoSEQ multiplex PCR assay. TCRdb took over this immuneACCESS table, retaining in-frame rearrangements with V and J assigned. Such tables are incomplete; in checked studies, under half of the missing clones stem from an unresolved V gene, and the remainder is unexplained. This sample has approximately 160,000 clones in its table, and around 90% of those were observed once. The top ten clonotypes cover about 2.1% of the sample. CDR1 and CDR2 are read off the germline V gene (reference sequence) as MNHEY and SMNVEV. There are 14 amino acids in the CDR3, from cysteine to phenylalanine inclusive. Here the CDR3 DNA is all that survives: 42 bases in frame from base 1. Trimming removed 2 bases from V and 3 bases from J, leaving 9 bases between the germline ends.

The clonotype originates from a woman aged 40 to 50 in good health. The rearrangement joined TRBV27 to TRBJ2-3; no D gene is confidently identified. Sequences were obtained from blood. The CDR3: CASSLVRGTDTQYF. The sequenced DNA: TGTGCCAGCAGTTTAGTTCGCGGAACAGATACGCAGTATTTT.